Listed below are T cell receptor beta chains from one sample, sequenced in a study of shared clonotypes between healthy human individuals. The table came from immunoSEQ multiplex PCR; TCRdb's copy has only in-frame clones and leaves some out. The sample consists of some 510,000 clones, 79% of them appearing once. Sample: PBMCs. The receptors come from a woman aged 40 to 50 in good health. Some clones in this sample may be carry-over from other donors' samples. Both conserved end residues are part of each CDR3. The order of the fields is J gene, D gene, V gene, CDR3 protein. The D gene is left open where the match is weak.

TRBJ2-3 TRBD1 TRBV11-2 CASSSDRGPDTQYF
TRBJ2-6 NA TRBV6-6 CASSDRGSGANVLTF
TRBJ2-1 TRBD1 TRBV29-1 CSVEPGQIYNEQFF
TRBJ2-1 TRBD2 TRBV2 CAGTSSRYDEQFF
TRBJ2-1 NA TRBV28 CASTTLGERPYNEQFF
TRBJ2-7 TRBD1 TRBV7-9 CASSSGQGGSYEQYF
TRBJ2-1 NA TRBV5-4 CASSSAGEQFF
TRBJ1-3 TRBD1 TRBV6-1 CASTPGQGFYTIYF
TRBJ2-5 TRBD1 TRBV7-3 CASSLSGQGTWETQYF
TRBJ2-7 NA TRBV29-1 CSVVGNYEQYF
TRBJ2-7 NA TRBV11-2 CASSLGQGPYEQYF
TRBJ1-2 NA TRBV4-1 CASSQEARSYGYTF
TRBJ2-6 NA TRBV19 CASNELGFSSGANVLTF
TRBJ2-7 NA TRBV11-2 CASSLDSQGFYEQYF
TRBJ1-2 NA TRBV5-1 CASTPQVGNVGYTF
TRBJ2-5 TRBD1 TRBV7-6 CASSAAGTAGGTQYF
TRBJ2-7 NA TRBV18 CASSPQMESYEQYF
TRBJ2-7 NA TRBV18 CASSVTAGTEQYF
TRBJ2-5 NA TRBV5-4 CASSPVSSNQETQYF
TRBJ1-2 NA TRBV29-1 CSVLGYYGYTF
TRBJ2-7 TRBD2 TRBV18 CASSPVGVSGGVSYEQYF
TRBJ1-6 NA TRBV29-1 CSVAVTGETNSPLHF